This TCR beta chain was recorded in a study of T-cell memory formation after mild COVID-19. Study at large: Clustering of TCRs was largely donor specific.

MiXCR, applied by TCRdb to the 5' RACE reads, yields one record per CDR3 protein. The repertoire consists of around 320,000 distinct CDR3 sequences, with 15% to 20% occurring once and the leading ten covering 21%. Study findings and constraints: Cross-reactive memory appears to have joined, as suggested by some responding clones showing up in pre-infection memory. Clones contracting day 15 to 85 were balanced CD4/CD8; later expanders leaned CD4+.

Germline V CDR1 and CDR2: KGHDR, SFDVKD. The CDR3 is 15 amino acids. V shed 2 bases and J shed 3 bases, with 9 bases lying between them. This clonotype was counted between two and nine times. Its antigen remains unknown. The clonotype comes from a man younger than 35 who had mild COVID-19 (a few samples of this study predate the infection). Cell type and time point are not known. Specimen: PBMCs or a T cell subset sorted from them (not recorded which). The chain has TRBV24-1 and TRBJ2-2, with a weak D call TRBD2 (5 bases). The CDR3 region is CATSDSWGDTGELFF. DNA for the CDR3: TGTGCCACCAGTGATTCATGGGGAGACACCGGGGAGCTGTTTTTT.